This is a list of T cell receptor beta chains from one sample in a study of OX40 agonist ivuxolimab in advanced cancers. Produced via immunoSEQ multiplex PCR; TCRdb's table is partial and in-frame only. Of some 25,000 clones listed, less than 80% are singletons. The specimen was CD4+ or CD8+ T cells sorted from blood, collected in a trial of the OX40 agonist ivuxolimab. Source of these receptors: an adult with an advanced solid tumor such as melanoma, head and neck, liver or kidney cancer. Both conserved end residues are part of each CDR3.

TRBV27,12,TRBJ2-3,CARYGSVDTQYF
TRBV28,16,TRBJ2-2,CASSAPGLANTGELFF
TRBV7-2,15,TRBJ1-4,CASSITQGLDEKLFF
TRBV19,15,TRBJ1-1,CASSTSTGANTEAFF
TRBV4-2,17,TRBJ1-3,CASSQAPVPYSGNTIYF
TRBV30,16,TRBJ2-3,CAWNIPSEVNTDTQYF
TRBV29-1,14,TRBJ2-7,CSGVVPGNSYEQYF
TRBV29-1,12,TRBJ2-3,CSAGLGLDTQYF
TRBV30,13,TRBJ1-2,CAWSVLFNYGYTF
TRBV5-6,16,TRBJ2-1,CASSLTQGLKVHEQFF
TRBV6-1,14,TRBJ1-1,CASSDLRGFTEAFF
TRBV7-2,14,TRBJ2-2,CASSQGSNTGELFF
TRBV6-1,10,TRBJ2-1,CAIVGNEQFF
TRBV14,15,TRBJ2-1,CASSQGLAGVEEQFF
TRBV7-8,16,TRBJ2-1,CASSWGRVVSYNEQFF
TRBV11-2,14,TRBJ2-7,CASSSGRGSYEQYF
TRBV29-1,14,TRBJ2-1,CSVEPSSSYNEQFF
TRBV5-4,12,TRBJ1-3,CASSLSGNTIYF
TRBV5-1,15,TRBJ2-2,CASSLVYGAVGELFF
TRBV2,17,TRBJ1-5,CASSELGTQYSNQPQHF
TRBV30,13,TRBJ2-1,CAWNRGLYNEQFF
TRBV28,15,TRBJ2-1,CASSLDRGSFNEQFF
TRBV15,13,TRBJ1-1,CATKAAPNTEAFF
TRBV5-1,14,TRBJ1-1,CASSLTALNTEAFF
TRBV28,18,TRBJ2-5,CASSLTSGRAGYQETQYF
TRBV5-1,11,TRBJ2-5,CASSQGTDRYF
TRBV30,13,TRBJ2-1,CAWSDGTPNEQFF
TRBV7-9,15,TRBJ2-6,CASSLAGFGANVLTF
TRBV6-5,15,TRBJ1-1,CASSYSRGGGTEAFF
TRBV11-2,17,TRBJ1-1,CASSLVVGQLMNTEAFF
TRBV2,14,TRBJ2-7,CASNRGRTTPEQYF
TRBV7-3,15,TRBJ2-3,CASSLTGGSTDTQYF
TRBV2,14,TRBJ2-1,CASSLAGTSNEQFF
TRBV19,14,TRBJ1-1,CASRDRRVNTEAFF
TRBV11-2,18,TRBJ2-7,CASSLVRGVGQKTYEQYF
TRBV15,15,TRBJ2-1,CATSQDRGQVNEQFF
TRBV19,12,TRBJ2-1,CASSILRNEQFF